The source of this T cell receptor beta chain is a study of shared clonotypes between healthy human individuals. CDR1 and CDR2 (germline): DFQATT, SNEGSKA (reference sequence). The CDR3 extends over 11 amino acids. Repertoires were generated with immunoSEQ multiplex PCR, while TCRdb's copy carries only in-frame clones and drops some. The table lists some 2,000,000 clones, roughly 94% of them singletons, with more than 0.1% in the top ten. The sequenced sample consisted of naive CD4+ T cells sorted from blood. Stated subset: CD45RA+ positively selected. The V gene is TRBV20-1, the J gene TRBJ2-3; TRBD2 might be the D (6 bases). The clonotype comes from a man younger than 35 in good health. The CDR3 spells CSVRAGDTQYF. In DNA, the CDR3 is TGCAGCGTCCGGGCGGGGGATACGCAGTATTTT.